The 30 T cell receptor beta chains reported below all come from one sample, sequenced in a study of cytomegalovirus exposure and HLA in healthy donors. It was with 60 Vbeta and 13 Jbeta primers that the PCR ran. Libraries were prepared by immunoSEQ multiplex PCR; TCRdb keeps only in-frame clonotypes and omits some of them. The top ten hold around a tenth of the sample, which has roughly 160,000 clones, 80% seen once. Source material: PBMCs. The receptors originated from a man younger than 35 in good health and CMV-seropositive.

This clone was observed a handful of times. This rearrangement joins TRBV7-9 to TRBJ1-5; D gene unclear. Trimming cost V 1 base and J 0 bases, with 7 bases left between them. Germline V gene lookup returns CDR1 SEHNR and CDR2 FQNEAQ (reference sequence). The CDR3 covers 15 residues. The CDR3 DNA reads TGTGCCAGCAGCTTAGGAAGCAATAGCAATCAGCCCCAGCATTTT. Its translation: CASSLGSNSNQPQHF.

This clone was detected only once. The chain uses TRBV27 and TRBJ2-4; 8 bases align to TRBD2. CDR3 length: 20 amino acids. The J segment lost 2 bases and the V segment lost 2 bases, leaving 17 bases of the junction unmatched. The V gene's germline CDR1 is MNHEY and CDR2 SMNVEV (reference sequence). The chain's CDR3 is CASSLNFVGLVSETKNIQYF. The CDR3 DNA reads as TGTGCCAGCAGTTTAAATTTTGTGGGACTAGTCTCGGAGACCAAAAACATTCAGTACTTC.

This clone came up a few times. This chain connects TRBV29-1 to TRBJ2-7; D unresolved. The CDR3 is 14 residues long. Per the germline V gene, CDR1 is SQVTM and CDR2 is ANQGSEA. Trimming shortened V by 4 bases and J by 4 bases, and 17 bases separated the two germline ends. CDR3 residues: CSVAGESHGYEQYF. CDR3 DNA sequence: TGCAGCGTTGCAGGCGAGTCTCATGGGTACGAGCAGTACTTC.

The J gene is TRBJ2-7, the V gene TRBV9; 7 positions match TRBD1. V shed 4 bases, J shed 3 bases, and the junction held 10 bases outside the gene matches. Per the germline V gene, CDR1 is SGDLS and CDR2 is YYNGEE. CDR3 length: 15 residues. The CDR3 is CASSIGQEKFYEQYF. The CDR3 region has the DNA TGTGCCAGCAGCATCGGACAGGAAAAGTTCTACGAGCAGTACTTC.

This clone was observed once. The V call is TRBV7-2, the J call TRBJ2-5; 7 bases line up with TRBD2. CDR1 SGHTA and CDR2 FQGNSA come from the germline V gene. This CDR3 has 16 amino acids. V was pared by 1 base and J by 1 base, with 6 bases of the junction left unmatched. The CDR3 DNA reads TGTGCCAGCAGCTTAGGGGCGCGGGGGATCCAAGAGACCCAGTACTTC. This translates into CASSLGARGIQETQYF.

The chain links TRBV2 to TRBJ2-7; TRBD2 matches 10 bases. Losses at the gene ends were 6 bases for V and 3 bases for J; bases not matched to a gene: 5. This CDR3 has 14 amino acids. CDR1 is SNHLY, CDR2 FYNNEI, per germline. DNA for the CDR3: TGTGCCAGCAGGCTAGCGGGGGCTAGCTACGAGCAGTACTTC. Its translation: CASRLAGASYEQYF.

About this clone itself: The sample carries other DNA sequences with the same CDR3. This rearrangement joins TRBV5-4 to TRBJ1-1; 8 bases fit TRBD1. Germline trimming cut 7 bases from V and 5 bases from J; bases unmatched to any gene: 19. CDR1 is SGHNT, CDR2 YYREEE, per germline (reference sequence). This CDR3 has 17 residues. CDR3: CASALKMTGDFGTEAFF. CDR3 nucleotide sequence: TGTGCCAGCGCCCTGAAGATGACAGGGGATTTTGGTACTGAAGCTTTCTTT.

This chain connects TRBV5-4 to TRBJ1-2; 10 bases are shared with TRBD1. Germline-derived CDR1 and CDR2 are SGHNT and YYREEE (reference sequence). There are 15 residues in the CDR3. V was clipped by 3 bases and J by 4 bases; unmatched bases: 6. CDR3: CASSWGTGVVYGYTF. The DNA for the CDR3 is TGTGCCAGCAGCTGGGGGACAGGGGTTGTCTATGGCTACACCTTC.

V gene TRBV29-1 combines with J gene TRBJ1-4; D possibly corresponds to TRBD1 (6 bases). V dropped 5 bases and J dropped 7 bases, with 14 bases sitting between them. Germline loops: CDR1 SQVTM, CDR2 ANQGSEA. This CDR3 region has 13 residues. CDR3 coding DNA: TGCAGCGTTCCCGGACAGAGACTTGAAAAACTGTTTTTT. Protein product: CSVPGQRLEKLFF.

V gene TRBV5-1 combines with J gene TRBJ1-6; TRBD1 aligns across 8 bases. The CDR3 contains 14 residues. Germline-derived CDR1 and CDR2 are SGHRS and YFSETQ. J was trimmed by 8 bases and V by 4 bases; bases with no gene match: 5. The CDR3 DNA follows: TGCGCCAGCAGCCCGGGACAGGCCGATTCACCCCTCCACTTT. It codes for CASSPGQADSPLHF.

J is TRBJ1-1 and V is TRBV9; D is ambiguous. The CDR3 totals 13 residues. Germline CDR1 reads SGDLS; CDR2 reads YYNGEE. V was trimmed by 1 base and J by 4 bases, leaving 8 bases between them. The CDR3 region has the DNA TGTGCCAGCAGCGTACGGGAGAGCACTGAAGCTTTCTTT. This encodes CASSVRESTEAFF.

This chain joins TRBV6-1 and TRBJ2-5, with TRBD2 matching 11 bases. Germline CDR1 is MNHNS and CDR2 is SASEGT. Losses at the gene ends were 2 bases for V and 2 bases for J; bases not matched to a gene: 10. CDR3 length equals 18 residues. CDR3 DNA: TGTGCCAGCAGTGAATGGCCCCGACTAGCGGGGTTACAAGAGACCCAGTACTTC. As protein: CASSEWPRLAGLQETQYF.

The gene calls are TRBV27 and TRBJ1-2, with D hard to call. Per the germline V gene, CDR1 is MNHEY and CDR2 is SMNVEV (reference sequence). Trimming stripped 10 bases from V and 3 bases from J, with 18 bases between. This CDR3 spans 14 amino acids. The CDR3 DNA sequence: TGTGCCACCCGGGGAGGTTATCCTTACTATGGCTACACCTTC. Protein sequence: CATRGGYPYYGYTF.

This clone has just a few counts. V and J are TRBV7-9 and TRBJ1-6; maybe TRBD1 (6 bases). This CDR3 is 14 amino acids long. The V end was cut by 0 bases, the J end by 7 bases, with 7 bases between. Germline-derived CDR1 and CDR2 are SEHNR and FQNEAQ (reference sequence). CDR3 protein: CASSLAQGNSPLHF. The DNA of the CDR3 is TGTGCCAGCAGCTTAGCACAGGGCAATTCACCCCTCCACTTT.

Turning to this clone: At one end, the junction sequence differs from germline, possibly due to a read error. The rearrangement uses TRBV18 and TRBJ2-7; maybe TRBD2 (6 bases). The germline V gene has CDR1 KGHSH and CDR2 LQKENI. The CDR3 runs to 13 residues. The CDR3 reads CAGSSSSVAEQYF. The CDR3 region has the DNA TGTGCCGGCTCGTCCTCTAGCGTAGCTGAGCAGTACTTC.

The V and J genes are TRBV10-3 and TRBJ2-2; 7 nucleotides line up with TRBD1. The germline gives CDR1 ENHRY, CDR2 SYGVKD. The trim removed 8 bases at V and 0 bases at J, leaving 6 bases unmatched. There are 15 residues in the CDR3. The chain's CDR3 is CAIVRGQANTGELFF. The CDR3 nucleotides read TGTGCCATCGTTCGTGGACAGGCGAACACCGGGGAGCTGTTTTTT.

The rearrangement joins TRBV5-8 to TRBJ1-2; possibly TRBD1 for D (5 bases). Germline CDR1 is SGHTS and CDR2 is YDEGEE. The CDR3 totals 15 residues. The V end was cut by 0 bases, the J end by 4 bases, with 13 bases between. CDR3 sequence reads: CASSLGASGRYGYTF. In DNA form, the CDR3 reads TGTGCCAGCAGCTTGGGGGCTTCAGGGCGCTATGGCTACACCTTC.

The chain links TRBV15 to TRBJ2-1; D possibly corresponds to TRBD1 (6 bases). V was trimmed by 0 bases and J by 9 bases, leaving 27 bases between them. Per the germline V gene, CDR1 is LNHNV and CDR2 is YYDKDF (reference sequence). The CDR3 runs 19 residues. As DNA, the CDR3 is TGTGCCACCAGCAGAGAGTGGGGTAGGGCAGGGACATCGAGGCGTGAGCAGTTCTTC. Its translation is CATSREWGRAGTSRREQFF.

The chain links TRBV9 to TRBJ1-5; D not certain. The CDR3 has 15 amino acids. The germline gives CDR1 SGDLS, CDR2 YYNGEE. V was cut by 3 bases and J by 2 bases, with 12 bases left in between. The CDR3 DNA reads as TGTGCCAGCAGCGCGGGTGGAGGCGGCAATCAGCCCCAGCATTTT. Protein product: CASSAGGGGNQPQHF.

The chain joins TRBV5-1 to TRBJ2-3, with a weak D call TRBD2 (5 bases). V lost 5 bases to trimming and J lost 0 bases, with 13 bases between them. This CDR3 is built from 15 residues. Germline V gene lookup returns CDR1 SGHRS and CDR2 YFSETQ. Written as DNA, the CDR3 is TGCGCCAGCAGGGAGGCGGAATCTAGCACAGATACGCAGTATTTT. Translated, it gives CASREAESSTDTQYF.

The chain employs TRBV9 and TRBJ1-6; TRBD1 is a possible D gene (6 bases). Germline CDR1 SGDLS, CDR2 YYNGEE. V gave up 6 bases and J gave up 7 bases, with 11 bases separating them. The CDR3 spans 13 residues. Written as DNA, the CDR3 is TGTGCCAGCACCCCTCAGGGGAATTCACCCCTCCACTTT. Protein sequence: CASTPQGNSPLHF.

CDR3 amino acids: CASSHLQGWREDYEQFF. In DNA form, the CDR3 reads TGTGCCAGCAGCCATTTACAGGGGTGGCGGGAGGACTACGAGCAGTTCTTC. V and J are TRBV7-2 and TRBJ2-1, with D perhaps matching TRBD2 (8 bases). Deletions cut 5 bases from V and 10 bases from J, with 27 bases between. The germline V gene has CDR1 SGHTA and CDR2 FQGNSA. This CDR3 spans 17 amino acids.

The rearrangement uses TRBV4-2 and TRBJ2-5, with 7 bases matching TRBD1. The assigned J gene may be wrong: the sequence end matches TRBJ2-7 better. CDR1 LGHNA and CDR2 YNFKEQ come from the germline V gene. This CDR3 spans 14 amino acids. CDR3 protein: CASSQYGTDYEQYF. The CDR3 DNA reads as TGTGCCAGCAGCCAATACGGGACAGACTACGAGCAGTACTTC.

The V and J genes are TRBV2 and TRBJ1-3, with no clear D. Trimming pared 10 bases from V and 4 bases from J, leaving 14 bases between. The CDR3 is 13 amino acids. Germline CDR1 and CDR2: SNHLY and FYNNEI. The CDR3: CATSQHNGNTIYF. The DNA of the CDR3 is TGTGCCACCTCTCAACATAACGGAAACACCATATATTTT.

The chain joins TRBV27 to TRBJ1-2; a weak D match, TRBD1 (5 bases). Germline V CDR1 and CDR2: MNHEY, SMNVEV (reference sequence). CDR3 length equals 13 residues. The ends were cut back, 3 bases at V and 8 bases at J, with 13 bases in the middle. The CDR3 DNA reads as TGTGCCAGCAGTTTCGATAGGGGTGGCGGCTACACCTTC. It translates to CASSFDRGGGYTF.

The CDR3 loop reads CASSLKRLAGGGYAHTGELFF. CDR3 DNA sequence: TGTGCCAGCAGCCTCAAAAGACTAGCGGGAGGCGGGTATGCCCACACCGGGGAGCTGTTTTTT. V gene TRBV4-2 combines with J gene TRBJ2-2, with TRBD2 matching 13 bases. V lost 4 bases, J lost 3 bases, and 17 bases stayed unmatched. The CDR3 consists of 21 residues. CDR1 LGHNA and CDR2 YNFKEQ come from the germline V gene.

This chain uses TRBV5-1 with TRBJ2-7; TRBD1 matches at 8 bases. Germline V gene lookup returns CDR1 SGHRS and CDR2 YFSETQ. The CDR3 spans 15 residues. V shed 4 bases and J 0 bases; nucleotides not matched to a gene: 6. The CDR3, as DNA: TGCGCCAGCAGCGAGAGACAGGGGCGCTCCTACGAGCAGTACTTC. It encodes CASSERQGRSYEQYF.

The chain uses TRBV19 and TRBJ1-1, with D unresolved. Trimming left V 0 bases short and J 6 bases short, with 8 bases between. This CDR3 has 13 residues. Germline loops: CDR1 LNHDA, CDR2 SQIVND (reference sequence). CDR3 region: CASSIEASAEAFF. CDR3 nucleotides: TGTGCCAGTAGTATAGAGGCGAGCGCTGAAGCTTTCTTT. Based on the CDR3 plus reference TRBV19 and TRBJ1-1, the full variable domain is DGGITQSPKYLFRKEGQNVTLSCEQNLNHDAMYWYRQDPGQGLRLIYYSQIVNDFQKGDIAEGYSVSREKKESFPLTVTSAQKNPTAFYLCASSIEASAEAFFGQGTRLTVV.

The chain combines TRBV25-1 with TRBJ2-4; 11 bases fit TRBD2. V lost 5 bases to trimming and J lost 2 bases; unmatched junction nucleotides: 2. This CDR3 has 15 residues. CDR1 MGHDK and CDR2 SYGVNS come from the germline V gene. The CDR3 reads CASSLTSGTKNIQYF. The CDR3 region has the DNA TGTGCCAGCAGTTTGACTAGCGGGACCAAAAACATTCAGTACTTC.

This sequence joins TRBV10-3 and TRBJ2-2; unclear D gene. Germline CDR1 reads ENHRY; CDR2 reads SYGVKD. The V end lost 0 bases, the J end lost 5 bases, and 7 bases lay between the germline ends. The CDR3 spans 14 residues. CDR3 sequence: CAISESVRTGELFF. CDR3 bases: TGTGCCATCAGTGAGTCGGTCAGGACCGGGGAGCTGTTTTTT.